This is a list of T cell receptor beta chains from one sample in a study of T cell responses to AZD1222 COVID-19 vaccine. The assay was immunoSEQ multiplex PCR, and TCRdb's table has in-frame clones only and misses some. Counted here are roughly 100,000 clones, 85% to 90% occurring once; the ten biggest clones make up about 9.3%. Source: peripheral blood, taken on day 0 of AZD1222 vaccination. These receptors all come from an adult in good health. The conserved cysteine and the conserved F or W are not part of the CDR3 here. D genes are given only for firm matches. A clone size is listed for some rows: how often the clone was seen (once, few, many), or a class if it is expanded.

-	TRBV5-1	12	-	ASSSLDSSYEQY
-	TRBV18	14	-	ASSPSVTRNTGELF
-	TRBV6-5	13	few	ASSKGQQSTDTQY
-	TRBV28	14	-	ASSSPAAALSYEQY
TRBD1	TRBV18	12	-	ASSSDRDGTEAF
TRBD1	TRBV9	12	-	ASSAGQGVWTQY
TRBD2	TRBV18	12	once	ASSPPAGDNEQY
-	TRBV6-2/TRBV6-3	14	once	ASSRVRDLAKNIQY
-	TRBV19	10	-	ASSEFNEKLF
-	TRBV28	11	-	ASSSGLQETQY
-	TRBV30	9	-	AWRPYNEQF
-	TRBV9	13	-	ASSVELGGAEGYT
-	TRBV7-3	16	-	ASSLLGSTIHSSYEQY
-	TRBV30	14	-	ALGPRTAWDSYGYT
-	TRBV19	11	-	ASTGDMNTEAF
TRBD1	TRBV4-3	12	-	ASSQRTGGDEQY
-	TRBV28	13	-	ASRTGTIMNTEAF
TRBD1	TRBV9	12	-	ASKKGQTDSPLH
-	TRBV7-2	9	-	ASSVATEAF
TRBD1	TRBV15	11	-	ASTDREGNTIY
-	TRBV29-1	9	-	SYKLGYEQY
-	TRBV30	12	-	AWRFGLNTGELF
-	TRBV2	12	few	ASSDYQDTDTQY
TRBD2	TRBV28	13	-	ASSLRRGSYNEQF
-	TRBV11-2	15	-	ASSSIAGTRNSYEQY
-	TRBV27	17	few	ASRVGFGGSGSGANVLT
TRBD1	TRBV24-1	12	-	ATSDTQGAHGYT
-	TRBV27	13	-	ASSPSDAAQYEQY
-	TRBV5-4	14	few	ASSKALGVEIYGYT
TRBD1	TRBV7-9	12	once	ASSLGDRAQPQH
-	TRBV19	11	-	ASSISQRQPQH
TRBD1	TRBV15	13	once	ATSGTGVNNQPQH
-	TRBV29-1	10	-	SVDVGRAEAF
-	TRBV9	13	once	ASSVASARGSEQF
-	TRBV3-1/TRBV3-2	13	-	ASSRGTHPTDTQY
TRBD1	TRBV19	12	-	ASSNRDRGGKLF
-	TRBV24-1	12	-	ATSDPTTAYEQY
TRBD2	TRBV6-2/TRBV6-3	15	-	ASSRQVGLADYNEQF
-	TRBV5-1	9	-	ASSLDGAAF
TRBD1	TRBV6-5	12	-	ASSPDRGNEKLF
TRBD1	TRBV5-6	13	-	ASRAWGQGAFGYT
-	TRBV10-3	13	-	AISESQASYNEQF
-	TRBV5-1	12	-	ASSWAGPSYEQY
-	TRBV10-3	11	once	AISSDSNQPQH
TRBD1	TRBV6-4	12	-	ASSRAGGFETQY
TRBD2	TRBV9	15	-	ASSPRLREVFYNEQF
TRBD2	TRBV7-2	13	-	ASSPSAGEAYEQY
-	TRBV2	11	-	ASSEVGGVTIY
-	TRBV18	11	-	ASSPSRDIEAF